These 30 T cell receptor beta chains were all obtained from the same sample, sequenced in a study of blood T cell repertoires in COVID-19. Some clones are missing from TCRdb's copy, which holds only in-frame ones; the method was immunoSEQ multiplex PCR. The table records 50,000 to 70,000 clones, about 82% of them present only once. The sample taken for sequencing was peripheral blood. Every receptor here comes from a man aged 50 or older with active COVID-19.

The chain uses TRBV18 and TRBJ1-5; TRBD1 might be the D (5 bases). V was pared by 1 base and J by 4 bases, with 11 bases between. Germline values: CDR1 KGHSH, CDR2 LQKENI. The CDR3 consists of 15 residues. CDR3 nucleotide sequence: TGTGCCAGCTCACCACGGCAGGGTCTAAATCAGCCCCAGCATTTT. It encodes CASSPRQGLNQPQHF. Supplemented by reference TRBV18 and TRBJ1-5, the full variable domain reads NAGVMQNPRHLVRRRGQEARLRCSPMKGHSHVYWYRQLPEEGLKFMVYLQKENIIDESGMPKERFSAEFPKEGPSILRIQQVVRGDSAAYFCASSPRQGLNQPQHFGDGTRLSIL.

The chain couples TRBV5-6 to TRBJ2-1, with D possibly matching TRBD1 (6 bases). V was shortened by 4 bases and J by 3 bases, with 17 bases between the two germline ends. Germline V gene data show CDR1 as SGHDT and CDR2 as YYEEEE. CDR3 length equals 16 residues. CDR3 in DNA: TGTGCCAGCAGCAATGGACAGTCTAGTTACTACAATGAGCAGTTCTTC. Translating gives CASSNGQSSYYNEQFF.

V and J are TRBV28 and TRBJ2-4; tentative D call: TRBD2 (5 bases). Germline CDR1 and CDR2: MDHEN and SYDVKM. Trimming cost V 7 bases and J 8 bases, with 24 bases left between them. The CDR3 spans 16 residues. CDR3 coding DNA: TGTGCCAGCAATTCCCCGGGGTCTATATCGAGGGACATTCAGTACTTC. This codes for CASNSPGSISRDIQYF.

The V call is TRBV5-1, the J call TRBJ1-3; 7 bases are shared with TRBD1. The trim removed 4 bases at V and 3 bases at J, leaving 10 bases unmatched. Germline values: CDR1 SGHRS, CDR2 YFSETQ. This CDR3 contains 16 residues. Written as DNA, the CDR3 is TGCGCCAGCAGCGGCACAGGGGACTCGGGTGGAAACACCATATATTTT. Translation: CASSGTGDSGGNTIYF.

This chain joins TRBV19 and TRBJ1-2, with 7 bases matching TRBD1. Germline loops: CDR1 LNHDA, CDR2 SQIVND (reference sequence). Unmatched junction bases numbered 5, after V lost 2 bases and J lost 5 bases. The CDR3 extends over 14 amino acids. The CDR3 DNA reads TGTGCCAGTAGTATATATACAGGGGAGTATGGCTACACCTTC. It yields the protein CASSIYTGEYGYTF.

The genes are TRBV10-1 and TRBJ1-1, with D tentatively TRBD1 (5 bases). The germline V gene encodes CDR1 WNHNN and CDR2 SYGVQD (reference sequence). This CDR3 region has 14 residues. V gave up 2 bases and J gave up 6 bases, with 13 bases separating them. This chain's CDR3 is CASSEKGPRAEAFF. DNA for the CDR3: TGCGCCAGCAGTGAGAAGGGCCCCAGGGCTGAAGCTTTCTTT.

The chain carries TRBV24-1 and TRBJ2-3; 10 bases match TRBD1. This CDR3 contains 12 residues. V lost 10 bases, J lost 4 bases, and 1 base stayed unmatched. From germline, CDR1 is KGHDR and CDR2 SFDVKD. CDR3 sequence (DNA): TGTGCCACGGGACAGGGGCCAGATACGCAGTATTTT. It specifies CATGQGPDTQYF.

J is TRBJ2-5 and V is TRBV7-2; D may be TRBD2 (6 bases). This CDR3 spans 15 amino acids. V was trimmed by 5 bases and J by 3 bases, leaving 16 bases between them. Germline loops: CDR1 SGHTA, CDR2 FQGNSA. The CDR3 nucleotides read TGTGCCAGCAGCCCCTGGACTATCGGGAAAGAGACCCAGTACTTC. Protein: CASSPWTIGKETQYF. The variable domain in full, with the rest retrieved from reference TRBV7-2 and TRBJ2-5, is GAGVSQSPSNKVTEKGKDVELRCDPISGHTALYWYRQSLGQGLEFLIYFQGNSAPDKSGLPSDRFSAERTGGSVSTLTIQRTQQEDSAVYLCASSPWTIGKETQYFGPGTRLLVL.

This chain connects TRBV5-6 to TRBJ2-5; 7 bases match TRBD2. The CDR3 consists of 17 residues. The germline CDR1 and CDR2 sequences are SGHDT and YYEEEE. V shed 0 bases and J 1 base; nucleotides not matched to a gene: 9. The CDR3: CASSLVGGTGGQETQYF. Here the CDR3 DNA reads TGTGCCAGCAGCTTGGTAGGAGGGACGGGGGGCCAAGAGACCCAGTACTTC.

The table lists this clone with a few counts. The gene calls are TRBV6-5 and TRBJ1-1, with D possibly TRBD1 on 6 matching bases. V shed 8 bases and J shed 5 bases, with 15 bases lying between them. The CDR3 has 13 amino acids. Germline CDR1 reads MNHEY; CDR2 reads SVGAGI. DNA for the CDR3: TGTGCCAGCCGGGGCAGGGGTTATACTGAAGCTTTCTTT. It yields the protein CASRGRGYTEAFF.

The chain uses TRBV27 and TRBJ2-3; 11 bases line up with TRBD1. CDR1 and CDR2 (germline): MNHEY, SMNVEV (reference sequence). This CDR3 spans 16 amino acids. V shed 8 bases, J shed 4 bases, and the junction held 11 bases outside the gene matches. The CDR3 DNA reads TGTGCCAGCCAATCGGGACAGGGGGTTTTCTCAGATACGCAGTATTTT. This codes for CASQSGQGVFSDTQYF.

J is TRBJ2-5 and V is TRBV4-1; D perhaps matches TRBD2 (5 bases). This CDR3 is 14 amino acids long. The V gene's germline CDR1 is MGHRA and CDR2 YSYEKL. Trimming took 1 base from V and 5 from J, leaving 11 bases between them. The CDR3 reads CASSQGGPLETQYF. The CDR3 DNA reads as TGCGCCAGCAGCCAAGGAGGGCCTCTGGAGACCCAGTACTTC.

In nucleotides, the CDR3 is TGTGCCAGCAGCCGGACAGGGGTTATCGGCTACACCTTC. Amino acid sequence: CASSRTGVIGYTF. The V call is TRBV7-9, the J call TRBJ1-2, with 9 nucleotides matching TRBD1. V shed 5 bases, J shed 8 bases, and the junction held 6 bases outside the gene matches. The CDR3 spans 13 residues. Per germline, CDR1 SEHNR and CDR2 FQNEAQ (reference sequence). The complete variable domain, with remaining parts taken from reference TRBV7-9 and TRBJ1-2, reads DTGVSQNPRHKITKRGQNVTFRCDPISEHNRLYWYRQTLGQGPEFLTYFQNEAQLEKSRLLSDRFSAERPKGSFSTLEIQRTEQGDSAMYLCASSRTGVIGYTFGSGTRLTVV.

The chain combines TRBV2 with TRBJ2-3; D possibly corresponds to TRBD2 (6 bases). Trimming took 7 bases from V and 2 from J, leaving 19 bases between them. In germline, CDR1 is SNHLY, CDR2 FYNNEI. This CDR3 region has 16 residues. CDR3 DNA: TGTGCCAGCACTGCATTCGGGACTCAATTCACAGATACGCAGTATTTT. Translated, it gives CASTAFGTQFTDTQYF.

The chain recombines TRBV6-4 with TRBJ1-1; D not resolved. The germline V gene encodes CDR1 MRHNA and CDR2 SNTAGT. The CDR3 sequence is 13 residues long. V was trimmed by 6 bases and J by 5 bases, leaving 13 bases between them. CDR3 nucleotide sequence: TGTGCCAGCAGGAAGGAGGCTCAGACTGAAGCTTTCTTT. It specifies CASRKEAQTEAFF.

The chain uses TRBV11-3 and TRBJ1-2, with 10 bases lining up with TRBD1. There are 17 residues in the CDR3. Germline-derived CDR1 and CDR2 are SGHNT and YENEEA. With 1 base clipped from V and 1 base from J, the junction kept 6 bases outside the gene matches. This CDR3 reads CASSLGGTGANNYGYTF. DNA for the CDR3: TGTGCCAGCAGCTTAGGCGGGACAGGGGCCAATAACTATGGCTACACCTTC.

The chain joins TRBV7-2 to TRBJ2-1; 14 bases map to TRBD2. V shed 5 bases and J 9 bases; nucleotides not matched to a gene: 12. Germline CDR1 reads SGHTA; CDR2 reads FQGNSA. The CDR3 is made up of 17 amino acids. In DNA, the CDR3 is TGTGCCAGCAGCGACGCCGGGGGACTAGCGGGAGTCGCTGAGCAGTTCTTC. Translating gives CASSDAGGLAGVAEQFF. Supplemented by reference TRBV7-2 and TRBJ2-1, the full variable domain reads GAGVSQSPSNKVTEKGKDVELRCDPISGHTALYWYRQSLGQGLEFLIYFQGNSAPDKSGLPSDRFSAERTGGSVSTLTIQRTQQEDSAVYLCASSDAGGLAGVAEQFFGPGTRLTVL.

This clone was counted between two and nine times. V usage is TRBV10-2 and J usage is TRBJ2-2; TRBD1 agrees at 7 bases. The germline V gene has CDR1 WSHSY and CDR2 SAAADI. The CDR3 loop spans 14 amino acids. Germline trimming cut 3 bases from V and 6 bases from J; bases unmatched to any gene: 4. CDR3 in amino acids: CASSEARGSGELFF. CDR3 nucleotides: TGCGCCAGCAGTGAAGCCAGGGGGTCCGGGGAGCTGTTTTTT.

The genes are TRBV29-1 and TRBJ2-3; D may be TRBD2 (5 bases). V was shortened by 3 bases and J by 5 bases, with 12 bases between the two germline ends. The CDR3 consists of 13 residues. CDR1 is SQVTM, CDR2 ANQGSEA, per germline. The CDR3 loop is CSVEAGRGDTQYF. CDR3 coding DNA: TGCAGCGTTGAGGCGGGTCGGGGAGATACGCAGTATTTT.

The chain recombines TRBV5-1 with TRBJ2-5; 8 nucleotides agree with TRBD1. Trimming cost V 4 bases and J 2 bases; bases outside gene matches: 16. Germline V lookup: CDR1 SGHRS, CDR2 YFSETQ. This CDR3 contains 18 residues. The DNA of the CDR3 is TGCGCCAGCAGCCTGATTTTCCGGGACAGGTTAACACAAGAGACCCAGTACTTC. As protein: CASSLIFRDRLTQETQYF.

The chain recombines TRBV6-5 with TRBJ2-1; TRBD1 matches at 9 bases. Germline V gene lookup returns CDR1 MNHEY and CDR2 SVGAGI. The CDR3 contains 15 residues. Trimming at V came to 5 bases and at J to 7 bases, leaving 9 bases not matched to a gene. The CDR3 reads CASSPAGTGWNEQFF. CDR3 bases: TGTGCCAGCAGTCCGGCCGGGACAGGGTGGAATGAGCAGTTCTTC.

The chain's CDR3 is CASSAIITGGTEAFF. CDR3 DNA sequence: TGTGCCAGCAGTGCTATTATTACAGGGGGCACTGAAGCTTTCTTT. The chain couples TRBV2 to TRBJ1-1; the match to TRBD1 covers 8 bases. From germline, CDR1 is SNHLY and CDR2 FYNNEI. V lost 4 bases and J lost 4; bases outside the gene matches: 8. The CDR3 is made up of 15 amino acids.

The chain joins TRBV12-3 or TRBV12-4 to TRBJ2-3, with D possibly TRBD2 on 6 matching bases. There are 13 residues in the CDR3. V shed 5 bases and J shed 8 bases, with 14 bases lying between them. This chain's CDR3 is CASSPHLEGTQYF. The CDR3 DNA reads TGTGCCAGCAGTCCTCACTTGGAGGGTACGCAGTATTTT.

V gene TRBV4-1 combines with J gene TRBJ1-6, with no clear D. Germline-derived CDR1 and CDR2 are MGHRA and YSYEKL. V was pared by 5 bases and J by 8 bases, with 13 bases between. The CDR3 has 14 amino acids. The CDR3 DNA reads TGCGCCAGCAGCGACCTTTTCCGGGATTCACCCCTCCACTTT. It specifies CASSDLFRDSPLHF.

This chain uses TRBV12-3 or TRBV12-4 with TRBJ1-2; D call uncertain. CDR3 length equals 13 residues. V shed 1 base and J shed 4 bases, with 7 bases lying between them. For the CDR3, the DNA is TGTGCCAGCAGTTTAGTTCCTCTCTATGGCTACACCTTC. Its protein product is CASSLVPLYGYTF.

The rearrangement joins TRBV14 to TRBJ2-2; 9 bases agree with TRBD2. The CDR3 consists of 15 residues. The V segment lost 5 bases and the J segment 2 bases; nucleotides outside the gene matches: 3. CDR1 and CDR2 from the germline V gene are SGHDN and FVKESK. The CDR3 region has the DNA TGTGCCAGCAGCAGACTAGCGGTTAACACCGGGGAGCTGTTTTTT. Amino acid sequence: CASSRLAVNTGELFF.

This clone showed up just a few times. The chain uses TRBV27 and TRBJ1-4; TRBD1 might be the D (6 bases). CDR3 size: 15 residues. V lost 3 bases to trimming and J lost 5 bases, with 13 bases between them. CDR1 is MNHEY, CDR2 SMNVEV, per germline (reference sequence). The CDR3 here is CASSFKTGRNEKLFF. The CDR3 region has the DNA TGTGCCAGCAGTTTCAAGACAGGCCGAAATGAAAAACTGTTTTTT.

The chain has TRBV25-1 and TRBJ2-5, with 7 bases fitting TRBD1. This CDR3 has 15 amino acids. Unmatched junction bases numbered 11, after V lost 5 bases and J lost 5 bases. Germline V gene lookup returns CDR1 MGHDK and CDR2 SYGVNS. CDR3 residues: CASSLTPTGKETQYF. The CDR3, as DNA: TGTGCCAGCAGTCTAACCCCGACAGGGAAGGAGACCCAGTACTTC.

J is TRBJ2-2 and V is TRBV6-5; D perhaps matches TRBD1 (6 bases). With 5 bases removed from V and 1 base from J, the gap between germline ends came to 11 bases. Germline-derived CDR1 and CDR2 are MNHEY and SVGAGI. The CDR3 spans 15 residues. This chain's CDR3 is CASSLDRLNTGELFF. The CDR3 nucleotides read TGTGCCAGCAGTCTCGACAGGCTGAACACCGGGGAGCTGTTTTTT.

This sequence joins TRBV5-5 and TRBJ2-1, with a possible D match to TRBD1 (6 bases). Germline V gives CDR1 SGHKS, CDR2 YYEKEE (reference sequence). Deletions cut 7 bases from V and 0 bases from J, with 14 bases between. The CDR3 runs 15 residues. CDR3 sequence (DNA): TGTGCCAGCTCCTACAGGGAGAACTCCTACAATGAGCAGTTCTTC. It is translated as CASSYRENSYNEQFF.